This T cell receptor beta chain came from a study of PD-1 blockade in classical Hodgkin lymphoma. Points from the study as a whole: Still unresolved is the cause of the repertoire differences, which may be disease activity or prior therapy. TCR diversity at baseline was reported to be reduced in newly diagnosed patients relative to healthy donors.

This CDR3 comprises 11 residues. Trimming left V 3 bases short and J 7 bases short, with 9 bases between. Germline V lookup: CDR1 DFQATT, CDR2 SNEGSKA (reference sequence). Assay used: immunoSEQ multiplex PCR; TCRdb lists only in-frame clones, some missing. Among 15,000 to 18,000 clones, 70% to 90% were seen once, and the ten largest hold 0.84%. A few counts support this clone. What it binds is not known. Time point denoted: newly diagnosed, previously untreated cHL patient sample. Thawed PBMCs were the source of CD4+ T cells, purified by magnetic negative selection. Researchers used newly diagnosed, untreated classical Hodgkin lymphoma PBMCs for comparison.

The sequence was collected from a human donor with classical Hodgkin lymphoma. Sequenced input: CD4+ T cells from blood. This chain connects TRBV20-1 to TRBJ1-2, with unresolved D. The CDR3 DNA follows: TGCAGTGCTAGGTACATGTCTGGCTACACCTTC. Translated, it gives CSARYMSGYTF.